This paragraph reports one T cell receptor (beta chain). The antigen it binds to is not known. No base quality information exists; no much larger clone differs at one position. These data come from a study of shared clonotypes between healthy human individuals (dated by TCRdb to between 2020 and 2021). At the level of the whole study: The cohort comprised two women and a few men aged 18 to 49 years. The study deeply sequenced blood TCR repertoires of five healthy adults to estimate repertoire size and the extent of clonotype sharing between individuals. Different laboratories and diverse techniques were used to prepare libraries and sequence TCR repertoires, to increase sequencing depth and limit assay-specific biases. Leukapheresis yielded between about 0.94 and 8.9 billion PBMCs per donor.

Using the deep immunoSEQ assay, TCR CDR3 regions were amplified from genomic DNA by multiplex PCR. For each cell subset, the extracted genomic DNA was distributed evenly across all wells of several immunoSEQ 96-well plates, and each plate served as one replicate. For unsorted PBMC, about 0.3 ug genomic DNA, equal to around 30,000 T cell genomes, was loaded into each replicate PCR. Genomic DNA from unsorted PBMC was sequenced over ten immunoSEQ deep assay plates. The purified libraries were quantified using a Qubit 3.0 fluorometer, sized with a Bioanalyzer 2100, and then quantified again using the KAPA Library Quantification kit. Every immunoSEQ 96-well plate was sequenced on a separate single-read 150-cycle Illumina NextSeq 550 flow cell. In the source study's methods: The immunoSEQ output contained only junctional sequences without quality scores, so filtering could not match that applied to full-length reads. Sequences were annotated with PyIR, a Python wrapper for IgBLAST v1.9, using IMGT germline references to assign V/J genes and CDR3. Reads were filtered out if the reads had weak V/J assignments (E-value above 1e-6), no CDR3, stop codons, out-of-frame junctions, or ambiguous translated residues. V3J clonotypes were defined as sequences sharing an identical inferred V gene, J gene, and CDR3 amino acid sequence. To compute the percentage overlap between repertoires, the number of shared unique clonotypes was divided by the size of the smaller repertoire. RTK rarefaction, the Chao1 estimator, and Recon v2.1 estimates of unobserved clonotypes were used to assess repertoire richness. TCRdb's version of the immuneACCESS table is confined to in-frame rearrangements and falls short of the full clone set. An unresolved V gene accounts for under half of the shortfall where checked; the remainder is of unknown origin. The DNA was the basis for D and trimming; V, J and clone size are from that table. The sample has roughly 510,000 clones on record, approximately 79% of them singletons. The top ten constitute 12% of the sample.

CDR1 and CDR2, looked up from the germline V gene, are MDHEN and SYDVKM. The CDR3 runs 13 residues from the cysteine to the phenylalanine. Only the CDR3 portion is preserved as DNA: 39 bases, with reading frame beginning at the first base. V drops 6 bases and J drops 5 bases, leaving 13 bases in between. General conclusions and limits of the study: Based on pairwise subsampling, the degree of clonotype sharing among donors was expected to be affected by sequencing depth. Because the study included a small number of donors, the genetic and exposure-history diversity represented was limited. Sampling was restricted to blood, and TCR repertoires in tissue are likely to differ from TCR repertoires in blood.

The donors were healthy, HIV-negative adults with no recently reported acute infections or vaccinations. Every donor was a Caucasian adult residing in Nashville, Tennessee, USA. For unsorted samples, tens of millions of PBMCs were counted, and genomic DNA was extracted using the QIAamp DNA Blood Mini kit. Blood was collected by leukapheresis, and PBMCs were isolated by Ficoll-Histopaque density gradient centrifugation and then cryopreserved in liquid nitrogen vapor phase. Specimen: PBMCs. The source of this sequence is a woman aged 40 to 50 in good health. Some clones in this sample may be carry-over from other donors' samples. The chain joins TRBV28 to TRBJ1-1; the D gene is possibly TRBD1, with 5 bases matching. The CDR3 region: CASSLRDGTEAFF. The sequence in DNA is TGTGCCAGCAGCCTGCGGGACGGAACTGAAGCTTTCTTT.